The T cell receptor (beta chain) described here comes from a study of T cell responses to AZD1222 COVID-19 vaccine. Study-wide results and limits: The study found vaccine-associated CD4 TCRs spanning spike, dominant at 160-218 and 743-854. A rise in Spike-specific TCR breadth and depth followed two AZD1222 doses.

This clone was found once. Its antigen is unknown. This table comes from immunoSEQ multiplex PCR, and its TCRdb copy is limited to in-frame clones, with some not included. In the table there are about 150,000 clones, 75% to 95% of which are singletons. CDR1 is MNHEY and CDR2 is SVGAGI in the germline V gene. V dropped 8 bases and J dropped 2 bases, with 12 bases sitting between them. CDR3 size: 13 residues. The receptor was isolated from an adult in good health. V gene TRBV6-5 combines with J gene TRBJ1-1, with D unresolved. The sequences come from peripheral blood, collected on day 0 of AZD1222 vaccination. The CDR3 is CASLLQHNTEAFF. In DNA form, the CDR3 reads TGTGCCAGCCTTCTTCAGCATAACACTGAAGCTTTCTTT.